The 17 T cell receptor beta chains below come from one sample, sequenced in a study of OX40 agonist ivuxolimab in advanced cancers. Profiling relied on immunoSEQ multiplex PCR, and the TCRdb table lists in-frame clones only, not all of them. Of 75,000 to 95,000 clones listed, around nine tenths are singletons. Sequencing was performed on CD4+ or CD8+ T cells sorted from blood, taken in a trial of the OX40 agonist ivuxolimab. These receptors originate from an adult with an advanced solid tumor such as melanoma, head and neck, liver or kidney cancer.

The V gene is TRBV5-1, the J gene TRBJ1-6, with 9 bases fitting TRBD1. J gave up 8 bases and V 5 bases, and 8 bases lay outside the gene matches. The CDR3 has 15 residues. CDR1 is SGHRS, CDR2 YFSETQ, per germline. CDR3 DNA: TGCGCCAGCAGTCCTCCGACAGGGGGTGATTCACCCCTCCACTTT. It encodes CASSPPTGGDSPLHF. Drawing the rest from reference TRBV5-1 and TRBJ1-6, the complete variable domain is KAGVTQTPRYLIKTRGQQVTLSCSPISGHRSVSWYQQTPGQGLQFLFEYFSETQRNKGNFPGRFSGRQFSNSRSEMNVSTLELGDSALYLCASSPPTGGDSPLHFGNGTRLTVT.

The chain combines TRBV6-4 with TRBJ2-1; 8 nucleotides match TRBD2. With 4 bases clipped from V and 8 bases from J, the junction kept 1 base outside the gene matches. Germline CDR1 MRHNA, CDR2 SNTAGT. The CDR3 contains 12 residues. For the CDR3, the DNA is TGTGCCAGCAGTGTTAGCGGGGATGAGCAGTTCTTC. This gives the protein CASSVSGDEQFF.

This chain connects TRBV28 to TRBJ1-2; no firm D call. Germline CDR1 MDHEN, CDR2 SYDVKM. The CDR3 extends over 13 amino acids. Trimming took 7 bases from V and 4 from J, leaving 13 bases between them. The CDR3 here is CASTLGEFYGYTF. The CDR3 coding sequence is TGTGCCAGCACCCTGGGAGAGTTCTATGGCTACACCTTC.

V and J are TRBV18 and TRBJ1-1; possible D gene TRBD1, 5 bases. The CDR3 is 14 residues long. The germline V and J ends were trimmed by 3 bases and 4 bases, with 12 bases remaining between them. Germline V gene sequence: CDR1 KGHSH, CDR2 LQKENI. The chain's CDR3 is CASSPLKGFTEAFF. The CDR3 region has the DNA TGTGCCAGCTCACCGCTAAAGGGGTTCACTGAAGCTTTCTTT.

The V gene is TRBV2, the J gene TRBJ2-1; 10 positions agree with TRBD1. From germline, CDR1 is SNHLY and CDR2 FYNNEI. With 3 bases clipped from V and 5 bases from J, the junction kept 7 bases outside the gene matches. The CDR3 has 16 amino acids. The CDR3 nucleotides read TGTGCCAGCAGTGACTATACCGGGACAGGGGACAATGAGCAGTTCTTC. It encodes CASSDYTGTGDNEQFF. Full variable domain (missing parts from reference TRBV2 and TRBJ2-1): EPEVTQTPSHQVTQMGQEVILRCVPISNHLYFYWYRQILGQKVEFLVSFYNNEISEKSEIFDDQFSVERPDGSNFTLKIRSTKLEDSAMYFCASSDYTGTGDNEQFFGPGTRLTVL.

A note on this clone: An end of the junction differs from the germline gene, which may be a read error. V usage is TRBV5-4 and J usage is TRBJ1-3; 7 nucleotides agree with TRBD1. CDR1 is SGHNT, CDR2 YYREEE, per germline (reference sequence). The CDR3 totals 16 residues. In nucleotides, the CDR3 is TGCGCCAGCAGCCAAGCCACAGGGGTTGGTGGAAACACCATATATTTT. It encodes CASSQATGVGGNTIYF.

This clone turned up a few times. This chain connects TRBV29-1 to TRBJ1-1, with D unclear. The V end was cut by 4 bases, the J end by 0 bases, with 9 bases between. CDR1 is SQVTM and CDR2 is ANQGSEA in the germline V gene. The CDR3 spans 13 residues. The CDR3 nucleotides read TGCAGCGTTGCCAGAACCTTGAACACTGAAGCTTTCTTT. This sequence encodes CSVARTLNTEAFF.

The V and J genes are TRBV19 and TRBJ2-7, with TRBD2 as a possible D gene (5 bases). This CDR3 is built from 13 residues. V lost 3 bases and J 4 bases, leaving 10 bases between the germline ends. Germline lookup yields CDR1 LNHDA and CDR2 SQIVND (reference sequence). CDR3 amino acids: CASSIGEGYEQYF. Written as DNA, the CDR3 is TGTGCCAGTAGTATTGGAGAGGGTTACGAGCAGTACTTC. Based on the CDR3 plus reference TRBV19 and TRBJ2-7, the full variable domain is DGGITQSPKYLFRKEGQNVTLSCEQNLNHDAMYWYRQDPGQGLRLIYYSQIVNDFQKGDIAEGYSVSREKKESFPLTVTSAQKNPTAFYLCASSIGEGYEQYFGPGTRLTVT.

The chain is built from TRBV5-1 and TRBJ2-2; 8 nucleotides match TRBD1. V lost 4 bases, J lost 1 base, and 6 bases stayed unmatched. The CDR3 loop spans 16 amino acids. Germline values: CDR1 SGHRS, CDR2 YFSETQ. This chain's CDR3 is CASSLTGQENTGELFF. The CDR3 DNA is TGCGCCAGCAGCCTCACGGGACAGGAGAACACCGGGGAGCTGTTTTTT.

The chain couples TRBV6-1 to TRBJ1-1, with D perhaps TRBD1 (6 bases). Trimming removed 3 bases from V and 7 bases from J, with 21 bases in between. CDR3 length: 16 residues. The germline V gene has CDR1 MNHNS and CDR2 SASEGT. In DNA form, the CDR3 reads TGTGCCAGCAGTGATAGGGCCGGGACACTGGAAAATGAAGCTTTCTTT. Amino acid sequence: CASSDRAGTLENEAFF.

This chain uses TRBV7-9 with TRBJ2-5; D unresolved. Between the trimmed V and J ends, which lost 8 bases and 13 bases, there was a span of 11 bases. CDR3 size: 9 residues. CDR1 is SEHNR and CDR2 is FQNEAQ in the germline V gene (reference sequence). The CDR3 region has the DNA TGTGCCAGCGGGTCTTCCTCGTACTTC. It specifies CASGSSSYF. Full variable domain (rest looked up from reference TRBV7-9 and TRBJ2-5): DTGVSQNPRHKITKRGQNVTFRCDPISEHNRLYWYRQTLGQGPEFLTYFQNEAQLEKSRLLSDRFSAERPKGSFSTLEIQRTEQGDSAMYLCASGSSSYFGPGTRLLVL.

This clone appeared once. The V gene is TRBV2, the J gene TRBJ2-7; possibly TRBD1 for D (7 bases). Trimming pared 4 bases from V and 3 bases from J, leaving 10 bases between. Germline assignment: CDR1 SNHLY and CDR2 FYNNEI. This CDR3 is built from 13 residues. CDR3 DNA sequence: TGTGCCAGCAGTGCCAGGGGGGACTACGAGCAGTACTTC. Translated: CASSARGDYEQYF. The full variable domain, its missing parts supplied by reference TRBV2 and TRBJ2-7, is EPEVTQTPSHQVTQMGQEVILRCVPISNHLYFYWYRQILGQKVEFLVSFYNNEISEKSEIFDDQFSVERPDGSNFTLKIRSTKLEDSAMYFCASSARGDYEQYFGPGTRLTVT.

This clone occurred once. This rearrangement joins TRBV6-6 to TRBJ1-1, with 8 bases aligning to TRBD1. V gave up 10 bases and J gave up 3 bases; unmatched junction bases: 13. Germline CDR1 and CDR2: MNHNY and SVGAGI (reference sequence). The CDR3 consists of 15 residues. CDR3 residues: CATGAGGADYTEAFF. Written as DNA, the CDR3 is TGTGCCACAGGGGCAGGGGGCGCTGACTACACTGAAGCTTTCTTT.

The chain links TRBV2 to TRBJ2-7; D tentatively reads TRBD1 or TRBD2 (6 bases each). The germline V gene encodes CDR1 SNHLY and CDR2 FYNNEI. This CDR3 region has 14 residues. Between the trimmed V and J ends, which lost 6 bases and 3 bases, there was a span of 15 bases. In DNA form, the CDR3 reads TGTGCCAGCAGCTATAGAGGGGGGAACTACGAGCAGTACTTC. Translation gives CASSYRGGNYEQYF.

The chain employs TRBV5-4 and TRBJ1-2, with TRBD1 identical over 8 bases. In germline, CDR1 is SGHNT, CDR2 YYREEE (reference sequence). V lost 2 bases, J lost 2 bases, and 5 bases stayed unmatched. This CDR3 contains 15 residues. The CDR3 region is CASSFRGLENYGYTF. DNA of the CDR3: TGTGCCAGCAGCTTCAGGGGGCTTGAAAACTATGGCTACACCTTC.

The chain is built from TRBV7-8 and TRBJ1-6; 8 nucleotides line up with TRBD1. Germline-derived CDR1 and CDR2 are SGHVS and FQNEAQ. The V and J ends lost 6 bases and 7 bases, in that order; junction bases with no gene match: 5. The CDR3 is made up of 14 amino acids. CDR3 nucleotides: TGTGCCAGCAGGTACCGGGACAGGAATTCACCCCTCCACTTT. It encodes CASRYRDRNSPLHF.

The V gene is TRBV5-1, the J gene TRBJ2-5, with a tentative D call TRBD2 (6 bases). Germline CDR1 and CDR2: SGHRS and YFSETQ. V dropped 0 bases and J dropped 3 bases, with 9 bases sitting between them. This CDR3 comprises 14 residues. The CDR3: CASSLGPGEETQYF. CDR3 bases: TGCGCCAGCAGCTTGGGGCCGGGGGAAGAGACCCAGTACTTC.